This T cell receptor (beta chain) was sequenced during a study of identifying expanded T cells in peripheral blood. Measured with immunoSEQ multiplex PCR; TCRdb has only the in-frame clones, and not every one. Here the sample spans about 89,000 clones, 70% to 90% being singletons. V lost 4 bases, J lost 7 bases, and 11 bases stayed unmatched. Germline CDR1 SGHRS, CDR2 YFSETQ. There are 15 residues in the CDR3. The clonotype comes from a person aged 18 to 75 in good health. The chain carries TRBV5-1 and TRBJ2-5; 9 bases map to TRBD2. Source material: blood. The CDR3 DNA reads TGCGCCAGCAGCCACCCGGGACTAGCTGCGGGGACCCAGTACTTC. Translating gives CASSHPGLAAGTQYF.